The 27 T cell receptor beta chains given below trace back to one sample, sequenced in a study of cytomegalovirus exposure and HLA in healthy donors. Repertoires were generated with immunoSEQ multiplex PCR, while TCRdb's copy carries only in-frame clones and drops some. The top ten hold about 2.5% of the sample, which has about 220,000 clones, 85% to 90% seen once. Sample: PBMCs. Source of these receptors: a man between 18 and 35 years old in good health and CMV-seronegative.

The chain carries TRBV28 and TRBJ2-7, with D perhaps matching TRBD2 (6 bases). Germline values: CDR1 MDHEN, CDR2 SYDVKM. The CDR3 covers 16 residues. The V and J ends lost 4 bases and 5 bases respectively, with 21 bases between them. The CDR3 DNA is TGTGCCAGCAGTTCGGCGGGACCCTCATTTTTACACGAGCAGTACTTC. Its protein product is CASSSAGPSFLHEQYF.

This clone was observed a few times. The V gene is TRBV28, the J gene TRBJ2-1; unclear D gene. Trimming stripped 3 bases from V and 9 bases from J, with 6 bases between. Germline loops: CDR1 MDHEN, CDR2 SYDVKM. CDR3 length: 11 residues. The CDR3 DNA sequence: TGTGCCAGCAGTTTGAGGCTTGAGCAGTTCTTC. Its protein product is CASSLRLEQFF. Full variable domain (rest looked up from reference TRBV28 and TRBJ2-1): DVKVTQSSRYLVKRTGEKVFLECVQDMDHENMFWYRQDPGLGLRLIYFSYDVKMKEKGDIPEGYSVSREKKERFSLILESASTNQTSMYLCASSLRLEQFFGPGTRLTVL.

In nucleotides, the CDR3 is TGCGCCAGCAGACCCGACAGGGTACGGATCGGTGTTAATGAAAAACTGTTTTTT. Protein product: CASRPDRVRIGVNEKLFF. The chain uses TRBV5-1 and TRBJ1-4, with 7 bases that match TRBD1. This CDR3 is 18 amino acids long. Germline-derived CDR1 and CDR2 are SGHRS and YFSETQ. J lost 4 bases, V lost 5 bases, and 17 bases had no gene match. The full variable domain, in which reference TRBV5-1 and TRBJ1-4 provide the parts outside the CDR3, is KAGVTQTPRYLIKTRGQQVTLSCSPISGHRSVSWYQQTPGQGLQFLFEYFSETQRNKGNFPGRFSGRQFSNSRSEMNVSTLELGDSALYLCASRPDRVRIGVNEKLFFGSGTQLSVL.

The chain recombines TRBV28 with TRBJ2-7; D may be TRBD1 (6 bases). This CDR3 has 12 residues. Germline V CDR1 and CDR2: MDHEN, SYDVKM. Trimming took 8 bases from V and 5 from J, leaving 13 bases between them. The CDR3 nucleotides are TGTGCCAGCCAGGAACAGGGCCACGAGCAGTACTTC. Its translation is CASQEQGHEQYF. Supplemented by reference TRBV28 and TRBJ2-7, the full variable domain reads DVKVTQSSRYLVKRTGEKVFLECVQDMDHENMFWYRQDPGLGLRLIYFSYDVKMKEKGDIPEGYSVSREKKERFSLILESASTNQTSMYLCASQEQGHEQYFGPGTRLTVT.

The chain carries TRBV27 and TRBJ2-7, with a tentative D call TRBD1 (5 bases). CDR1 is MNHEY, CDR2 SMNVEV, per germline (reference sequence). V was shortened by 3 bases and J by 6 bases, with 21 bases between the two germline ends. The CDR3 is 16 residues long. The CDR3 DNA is TGTGCCAGCAGTTTCAGGGTAGGGAAAAGTCAGGGCGAGCAGTACTTC. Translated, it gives CASSFRVGKSQGEQYF.

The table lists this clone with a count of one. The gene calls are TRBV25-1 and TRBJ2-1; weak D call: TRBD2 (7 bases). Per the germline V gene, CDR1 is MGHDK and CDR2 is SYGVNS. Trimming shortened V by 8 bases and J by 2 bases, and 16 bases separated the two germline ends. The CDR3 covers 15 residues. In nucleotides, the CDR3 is TGTGCCAGCTCTAGGGGGGGCAGAACCTACAATGAGCAGTTCTTC. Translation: CASSRGGRTYNEQFF.

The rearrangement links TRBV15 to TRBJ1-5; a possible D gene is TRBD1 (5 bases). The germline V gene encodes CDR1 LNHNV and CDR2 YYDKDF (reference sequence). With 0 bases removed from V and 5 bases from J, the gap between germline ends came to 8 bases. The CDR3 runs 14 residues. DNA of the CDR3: TGTGCCACCAGCAGAGACAGGGTCGATCAGCCCCAGCATTTT. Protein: CATSRDRVDQPQHF.

This chain's CDR3 is CAWSVFPGGSTNEKLFF. CDR3 coding DNA: TGTGCCTGGAGTGTATTTCCGGGAGGTTCAACTAATGAAAAACTGTTTTTT. The chain links TRBV30 to TRBJ1-4; D not resolved. V was trimmed by 0 bases and J by 0 bases, leaving 14 bases between them. The CDR3 is made up of 17 amino acids. The germline CDR1 and CDR2 sequences are GTSNPN and SVGIG (reference sequence).

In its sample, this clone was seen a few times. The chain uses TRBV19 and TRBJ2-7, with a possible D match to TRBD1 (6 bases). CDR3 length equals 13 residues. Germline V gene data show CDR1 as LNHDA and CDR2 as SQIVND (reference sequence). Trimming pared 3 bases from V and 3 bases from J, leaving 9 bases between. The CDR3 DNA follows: TGTGCCAGTAGTATGGGCAGGGGCTACGAGCAGTACTTC. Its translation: CASSMGRGYEQYF.

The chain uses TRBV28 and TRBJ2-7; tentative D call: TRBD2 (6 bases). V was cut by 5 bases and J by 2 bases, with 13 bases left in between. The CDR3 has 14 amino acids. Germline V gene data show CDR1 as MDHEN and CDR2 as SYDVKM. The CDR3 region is CASSPEEGPYEQYF. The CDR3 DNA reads TGTGCCAGCAGTCCCGAGGAGGGACCCTACGAGCAGTACTTC.

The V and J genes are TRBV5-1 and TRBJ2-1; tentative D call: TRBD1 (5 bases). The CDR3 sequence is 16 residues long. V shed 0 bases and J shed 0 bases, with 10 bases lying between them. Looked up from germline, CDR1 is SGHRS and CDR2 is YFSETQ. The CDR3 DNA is TGCGCCAGCAGCTTGGGTGGGGCTAGCTCCTACAATGAGCAGTTCTTC. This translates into CASSLGGASSYNEQFF.

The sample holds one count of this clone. The CDR3 is CASSLLPGQGAGQYF. CDR3 bases: TGCGCCAGCAGCTTACTTCCGGGACAGGGGGCAGGGCAGTACTTC. V gene TRBV5-1 combines with J gene TRBJ2-7, with 12 bases lining up with TRBD1. The V gene's germline CDR1 is SGHRS and CDR2 YFSETQ. Trimming cost V 2 bases and J 9 bases; bases outside gene matches: 9. The CDR3 loop spans 15 amino acids. The whole variable domain, remainder taken from reference TRBV5-1 and TRBJ2-7, is KAGVTQTPRYLIKTRGQQVTLSCSPISGHRSVSWYQQTPGQGLQFLFEYFSETQRNKGNFPGRFSGRQFSNSRSEMNVSTLELGDSALYLCASSLLPGQGAGQYFGPGTRLTVT.

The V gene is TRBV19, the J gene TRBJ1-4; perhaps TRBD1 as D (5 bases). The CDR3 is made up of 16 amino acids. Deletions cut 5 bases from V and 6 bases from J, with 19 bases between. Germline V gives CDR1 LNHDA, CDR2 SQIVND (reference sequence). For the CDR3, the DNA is TGTGCCAGTAGTCAACGGGGGATGAGGATCGATGAAAAACTGTTTTTT. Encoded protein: CASSQRGMRIDEKLFF.

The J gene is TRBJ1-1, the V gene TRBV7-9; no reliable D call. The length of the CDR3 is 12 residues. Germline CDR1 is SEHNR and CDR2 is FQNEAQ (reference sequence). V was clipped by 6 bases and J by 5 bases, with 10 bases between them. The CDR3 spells CASRPITTEAFF. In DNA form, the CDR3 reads TGTGCCAGCAGACCTATTACGACTGAAGCTTTCTTT.

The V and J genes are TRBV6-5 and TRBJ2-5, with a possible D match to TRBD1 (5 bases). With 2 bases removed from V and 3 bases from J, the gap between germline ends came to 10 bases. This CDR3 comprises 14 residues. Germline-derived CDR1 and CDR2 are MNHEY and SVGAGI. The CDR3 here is CASSYLGVEETQYF. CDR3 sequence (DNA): TGTGCCAGCAGTTACCTAGGGGTGGAAGAGACCCAGTACTTC.

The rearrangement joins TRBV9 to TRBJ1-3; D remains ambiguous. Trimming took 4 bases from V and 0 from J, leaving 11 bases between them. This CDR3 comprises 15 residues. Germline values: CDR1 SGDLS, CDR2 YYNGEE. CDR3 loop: CASSLDRDSGNTIYF. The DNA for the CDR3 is TGTGCCAGCAGCTTAGACCGCGACTCTGGAAACACCATATATTTT.

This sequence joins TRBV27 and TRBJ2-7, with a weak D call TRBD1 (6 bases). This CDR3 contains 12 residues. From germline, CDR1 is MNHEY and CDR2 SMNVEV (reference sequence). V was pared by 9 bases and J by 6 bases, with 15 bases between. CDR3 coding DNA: TGTGCCAGGACAGGTGGTGGCTGCGAGCAGTACTTC. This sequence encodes CARTGGGCEQYF.

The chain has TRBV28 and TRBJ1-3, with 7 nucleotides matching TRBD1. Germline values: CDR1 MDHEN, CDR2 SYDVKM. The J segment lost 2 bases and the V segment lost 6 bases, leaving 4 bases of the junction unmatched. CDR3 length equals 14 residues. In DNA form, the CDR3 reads TGTGCCAGCAGCTCCGGGACAGCTGGAAACACCATATATTTT. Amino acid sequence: CASSSGTAGNTIYF.

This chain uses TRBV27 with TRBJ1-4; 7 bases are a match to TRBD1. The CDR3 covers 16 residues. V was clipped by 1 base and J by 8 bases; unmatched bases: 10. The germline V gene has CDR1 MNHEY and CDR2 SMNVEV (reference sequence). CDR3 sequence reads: CASSLYQTGNQEKLFF. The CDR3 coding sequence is TGTGCCAGCAGTTTATACCAGACAGGGAACCAAGAAAAACTGTTTTTT.

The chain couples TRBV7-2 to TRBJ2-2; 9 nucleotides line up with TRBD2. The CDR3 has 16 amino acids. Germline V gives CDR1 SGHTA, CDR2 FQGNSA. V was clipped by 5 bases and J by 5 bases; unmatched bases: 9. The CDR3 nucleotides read TGTGCCAGCAGCCGAGCGGGGGGCGGTTGGACCGGGGAGCTGTTTTTT. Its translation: CASSRAGGGWTGELFF.

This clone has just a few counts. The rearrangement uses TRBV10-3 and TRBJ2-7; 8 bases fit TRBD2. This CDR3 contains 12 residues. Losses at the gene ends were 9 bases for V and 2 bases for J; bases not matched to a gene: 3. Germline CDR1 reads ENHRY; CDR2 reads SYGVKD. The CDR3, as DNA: TGTGCCATAGGACTAGCCACCTACGAGCAGTACTTC. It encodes CAIGLATYEQYF.

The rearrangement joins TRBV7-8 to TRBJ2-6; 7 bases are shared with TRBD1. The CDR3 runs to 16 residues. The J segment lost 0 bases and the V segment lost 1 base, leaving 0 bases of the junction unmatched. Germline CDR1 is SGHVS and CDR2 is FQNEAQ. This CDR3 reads CASSLGQGSGANVLTF. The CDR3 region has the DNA TGTGCCAGCAGCTTAGGACAGGGCTCTGGGGCCAACGTCCTGACTTTC.

The CDR3 sequence: CASRVSETGELFF. The CDR3 DNA sequence: TGTGCCAGCAGGGTTAGCGAGACCGGGGAGCTGTTTTTT. The rearrangement links TRBV2 to TRBJ2-2; D is possibly TRBD2 (5 bases). The ends were cut back, 6 bases at V and 5 bases at J, with 10 bases in the middle. The CDR3 totals 13 residues. Looked up from germline, CDR1 is SNHLY and CDR2 is FYNNEI.

CDR3 DNA sequence: TGTGCCAGCAGCCAAGACGACCCTAGCTCCGGGACACCCTACGAGCAGTACTTC. This translates into CASSQDDPSSGTPYEQYF. The genes are TRBV4-2 and TRBJ2-7, with D possibly TRBD1 on 6 matching bases. The germline CDR1 and CDR2 sequences are LGHNA and YNFKEQ. This CDR3 is 18 amino acids long. V was trimmed by 0 bases and J by 2 bases, leaving 20 bases between them.

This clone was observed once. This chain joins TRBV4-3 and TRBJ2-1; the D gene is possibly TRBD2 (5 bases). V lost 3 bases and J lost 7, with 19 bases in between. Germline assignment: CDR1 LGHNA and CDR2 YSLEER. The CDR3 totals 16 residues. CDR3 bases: TGCGCCAGCAGCCAGGTTCCGGGATCCAATTTTAATGAGCAGTTCTTC. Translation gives CASSQVPGSNFNEQFF.

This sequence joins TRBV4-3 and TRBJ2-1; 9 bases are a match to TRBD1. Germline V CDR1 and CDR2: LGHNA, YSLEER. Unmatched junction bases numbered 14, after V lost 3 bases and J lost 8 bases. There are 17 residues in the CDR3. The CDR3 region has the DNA TGCGCCAGCAGCCACACATTCCGGGACAGGGTATCCGATGAGCAGTTCTTC. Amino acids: CASSHTFRDRVSDEQFF.

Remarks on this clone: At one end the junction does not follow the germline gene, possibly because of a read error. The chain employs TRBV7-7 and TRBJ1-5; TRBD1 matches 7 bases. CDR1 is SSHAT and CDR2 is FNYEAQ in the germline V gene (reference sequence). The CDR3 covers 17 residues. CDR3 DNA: TGTGCTAGCAGCACCCGAAGACCTGGACAGGATAATCAGCCCCAGCATTTT. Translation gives CASSTRRPGQDNQPQHF.